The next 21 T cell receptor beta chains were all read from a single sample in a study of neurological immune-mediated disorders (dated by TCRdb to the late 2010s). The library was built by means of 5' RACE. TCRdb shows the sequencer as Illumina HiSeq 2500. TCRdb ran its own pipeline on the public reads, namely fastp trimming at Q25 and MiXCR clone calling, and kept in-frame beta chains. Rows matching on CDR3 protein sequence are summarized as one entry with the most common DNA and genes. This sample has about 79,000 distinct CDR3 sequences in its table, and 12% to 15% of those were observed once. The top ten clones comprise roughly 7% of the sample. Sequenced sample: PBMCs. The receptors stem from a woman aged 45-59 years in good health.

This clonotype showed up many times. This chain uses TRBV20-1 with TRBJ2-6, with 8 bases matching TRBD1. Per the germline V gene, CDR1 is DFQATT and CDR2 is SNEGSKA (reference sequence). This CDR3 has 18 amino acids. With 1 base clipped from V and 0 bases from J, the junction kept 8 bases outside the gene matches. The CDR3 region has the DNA TGCAGTGCTAGAGCGCGGGACAGGTGGAACTCTGGGGCCAACGTCCTGACTTTC. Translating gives CSARARDRWNSGANVLTF.

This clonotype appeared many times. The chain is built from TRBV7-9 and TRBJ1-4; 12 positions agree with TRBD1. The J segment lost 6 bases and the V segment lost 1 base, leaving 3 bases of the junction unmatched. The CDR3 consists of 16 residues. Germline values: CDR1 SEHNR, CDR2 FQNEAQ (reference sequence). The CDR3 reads CASSLGGTGGHEKLFF. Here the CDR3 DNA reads TGTGCCAGCAGCTTAGGAGGGACAGGGGGCCATGAAAAACTGTTTTTT. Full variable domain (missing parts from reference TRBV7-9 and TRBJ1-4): DTGVSQNPRHKITKRGQNVTFRCDPISEHNRLYWYRQTLGQGPEFLTYFQNEAQLEKSRLLSDRFSAERPKGSFSTLEIQRTEQGDSAMYLCASSLGGTGGHEKLFFGSGTQLSVL.

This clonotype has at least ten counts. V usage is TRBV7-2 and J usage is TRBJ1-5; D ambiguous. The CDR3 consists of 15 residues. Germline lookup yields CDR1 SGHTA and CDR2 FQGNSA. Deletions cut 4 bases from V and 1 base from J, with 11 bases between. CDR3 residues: CASSYRGGSNQPQHF. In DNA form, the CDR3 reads TGTGCCAGCAGCTATCGGGGTGGCAGCAATCAGCCCCAGCATTTT. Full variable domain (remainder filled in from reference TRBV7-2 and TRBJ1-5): GAGVSQSPSNKVTEKGKDVELRCDPISGHTALYWYRQSLGQGLEFLIYFQGNSAPDKSGLPSDRFSAERTGGSVSTLTIQRTQQEDSAVYLCASSYRGGSNQPQHFGDGTRLSIL.

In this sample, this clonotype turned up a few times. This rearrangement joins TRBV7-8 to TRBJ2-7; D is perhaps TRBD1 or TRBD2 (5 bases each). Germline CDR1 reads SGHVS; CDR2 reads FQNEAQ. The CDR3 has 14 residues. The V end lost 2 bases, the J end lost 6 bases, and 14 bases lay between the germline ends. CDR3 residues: CASSLRDRTTEQYF. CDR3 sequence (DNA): TGTGCCAGCAGCTTAAGGGACCGGACGACCGAGCAGTACTTC.

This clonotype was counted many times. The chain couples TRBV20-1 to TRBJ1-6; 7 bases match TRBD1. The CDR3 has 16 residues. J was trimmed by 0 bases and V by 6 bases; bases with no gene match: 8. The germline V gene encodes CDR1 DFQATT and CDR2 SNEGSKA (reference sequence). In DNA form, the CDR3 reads TGCAGTGCCTGGGACAGCCAGAGCTCCTATAATTCACCCCTCCACTTT. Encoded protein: CSAWDSQSSYNSPLHF.

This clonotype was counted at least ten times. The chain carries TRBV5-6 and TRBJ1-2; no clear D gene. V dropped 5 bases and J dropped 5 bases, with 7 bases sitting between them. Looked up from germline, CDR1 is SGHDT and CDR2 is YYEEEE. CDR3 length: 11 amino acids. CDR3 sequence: CASSYQYGYTF. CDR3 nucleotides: TGTGCCAGCAGTTACCAATATGGCTACACCTTC.

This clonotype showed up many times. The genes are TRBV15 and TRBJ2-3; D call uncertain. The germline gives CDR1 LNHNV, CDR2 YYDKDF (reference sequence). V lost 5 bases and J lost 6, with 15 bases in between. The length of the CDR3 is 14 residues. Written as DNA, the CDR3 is TGTGCCACCAGCGCCCCAGACCCGCTGGATACGCAGTATTTT. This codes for CATSAPDPLDTQYF.

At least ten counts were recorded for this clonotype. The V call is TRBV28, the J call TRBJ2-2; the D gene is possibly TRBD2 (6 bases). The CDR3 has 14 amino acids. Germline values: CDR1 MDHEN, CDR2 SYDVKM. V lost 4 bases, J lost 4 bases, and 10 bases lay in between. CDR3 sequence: CASSSLARTGELFF. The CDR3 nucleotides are TGTGCCAGCAGTTCCCTAGCGCGCACCGGGGAGCTGTTTTTT.

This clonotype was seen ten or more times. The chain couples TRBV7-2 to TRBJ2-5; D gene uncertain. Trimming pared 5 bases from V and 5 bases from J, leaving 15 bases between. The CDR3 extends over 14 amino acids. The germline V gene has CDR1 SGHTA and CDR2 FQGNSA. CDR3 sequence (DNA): TGTGCCAGCAGCCCCCTCGTGGGCGCTGAGACCCAGTACTTC. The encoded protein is CASSPLVGAETQYF. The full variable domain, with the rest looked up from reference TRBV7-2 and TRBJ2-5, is GAGVSQSPSNKVTEKGKDVELRCDPISGHTALYWYRQSLGQGLEFLIYFQGNSAPDKSGLPSDRFSAERTGGSVSTLTIQRTQQEDSAVYLCASSPLVGAETQYFGPGTRLLVL.

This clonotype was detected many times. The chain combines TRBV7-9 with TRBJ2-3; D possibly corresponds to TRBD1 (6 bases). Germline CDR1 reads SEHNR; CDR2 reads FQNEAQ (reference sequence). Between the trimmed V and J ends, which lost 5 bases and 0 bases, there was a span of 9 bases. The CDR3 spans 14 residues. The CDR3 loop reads CASSRGQSTDTQYF. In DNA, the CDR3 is TGTGCCAGCAGCCGCGGACAGAGCACAGATACGCAGTATTTT.

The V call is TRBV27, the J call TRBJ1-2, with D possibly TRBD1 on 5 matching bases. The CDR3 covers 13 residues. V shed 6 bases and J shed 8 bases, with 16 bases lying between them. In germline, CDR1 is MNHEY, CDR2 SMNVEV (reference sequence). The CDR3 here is CASRVGAGSGYTF. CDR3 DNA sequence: TGTGCCAGCAGGGTCGGGGCCGGTTCGGGCTACACCTTC.

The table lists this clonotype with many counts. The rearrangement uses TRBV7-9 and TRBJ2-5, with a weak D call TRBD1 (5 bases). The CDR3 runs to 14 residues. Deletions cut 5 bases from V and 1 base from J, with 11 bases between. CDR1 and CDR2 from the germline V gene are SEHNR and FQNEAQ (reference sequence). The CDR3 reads CASSLIRGQETQYF. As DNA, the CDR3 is TGTGCCAGCAGCCTAATAAGGGGCCAAGAGACCCAGTACTTC.

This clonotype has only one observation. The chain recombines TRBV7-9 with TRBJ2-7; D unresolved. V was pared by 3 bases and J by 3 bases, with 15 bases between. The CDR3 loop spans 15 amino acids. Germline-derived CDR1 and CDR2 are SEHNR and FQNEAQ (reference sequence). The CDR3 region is CASSFTRAQIYEQYF. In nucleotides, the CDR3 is TGTGCCAGCAGCTTTACAAGGGCTCAGATCTACGAGCAGTACTTC. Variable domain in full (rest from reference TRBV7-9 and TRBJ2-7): DTGVSQNPRHKITKRGQNVTFRCDPISEHNRLYWYRQTLGQGPEFLTYFQNEAQLEKSRLLSDRFSAERPKGSFSTLEIQRTEQGDSAMYLCASSFTRAQIYEQYFGPGTRLTVT.

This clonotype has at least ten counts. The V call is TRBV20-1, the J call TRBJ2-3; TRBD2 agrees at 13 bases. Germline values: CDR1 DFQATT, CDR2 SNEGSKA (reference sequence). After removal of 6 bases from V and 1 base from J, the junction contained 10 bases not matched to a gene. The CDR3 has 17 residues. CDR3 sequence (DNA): TGCAGTGCGGGAACTAGCGGGAGGGTGTTCGGCACAGATACGCAGTATTTT. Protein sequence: CSAGTSGRVFGTDTQYF.

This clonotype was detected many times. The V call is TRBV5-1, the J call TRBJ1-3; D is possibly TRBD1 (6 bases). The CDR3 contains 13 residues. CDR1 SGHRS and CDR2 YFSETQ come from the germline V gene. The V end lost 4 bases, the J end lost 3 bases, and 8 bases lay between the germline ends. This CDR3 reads CASSEQGGNTIYF. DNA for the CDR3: TGCGCCAGCAGCGAACAGGGTGGAAACACCATATATTTT.

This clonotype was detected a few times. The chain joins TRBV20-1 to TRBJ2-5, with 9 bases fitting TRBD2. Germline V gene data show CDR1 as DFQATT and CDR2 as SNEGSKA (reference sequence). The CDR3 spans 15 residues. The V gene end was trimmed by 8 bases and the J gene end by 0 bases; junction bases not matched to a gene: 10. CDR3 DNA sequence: TGCAGTACTACGTCTCAGCGGGAGGACCAAGAGACCCAGTACTTC. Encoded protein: CSTTSQREDQETQYF.

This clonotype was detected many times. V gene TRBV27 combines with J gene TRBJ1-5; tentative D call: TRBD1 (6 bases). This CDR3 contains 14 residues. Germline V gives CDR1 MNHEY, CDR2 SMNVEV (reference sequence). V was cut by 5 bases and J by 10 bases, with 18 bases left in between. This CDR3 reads CASSPLDSNLPQHF. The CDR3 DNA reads TGTGCCAGCAGTCCCTTGGACAGTAATCTTCCCCAGCATTTT.

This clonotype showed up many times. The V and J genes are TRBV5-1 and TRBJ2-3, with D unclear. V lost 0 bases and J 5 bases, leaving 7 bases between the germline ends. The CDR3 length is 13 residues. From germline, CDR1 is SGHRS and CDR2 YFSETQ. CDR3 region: CASSLEPQDTQYF. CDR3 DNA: TGCGCCAGCAGCTTGGAGCCCCAAGATACGCAGTATTTT.

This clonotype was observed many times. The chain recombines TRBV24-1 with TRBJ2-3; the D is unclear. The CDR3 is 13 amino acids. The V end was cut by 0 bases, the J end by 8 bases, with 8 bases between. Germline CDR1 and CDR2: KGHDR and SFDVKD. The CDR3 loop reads CATSDLPGITQYF. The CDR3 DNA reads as TGTGCCACCAGTGATTTGCCGGGTATTACGCAGTATTTT.

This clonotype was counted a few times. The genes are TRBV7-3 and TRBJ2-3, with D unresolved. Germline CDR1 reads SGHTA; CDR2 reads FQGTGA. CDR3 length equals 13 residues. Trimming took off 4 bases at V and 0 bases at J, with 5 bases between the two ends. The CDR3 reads CASSSQSTDTQYF. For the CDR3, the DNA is TGTGCCAGCAGCTCCCAAAGCACAGATACGCAGTATTTT.

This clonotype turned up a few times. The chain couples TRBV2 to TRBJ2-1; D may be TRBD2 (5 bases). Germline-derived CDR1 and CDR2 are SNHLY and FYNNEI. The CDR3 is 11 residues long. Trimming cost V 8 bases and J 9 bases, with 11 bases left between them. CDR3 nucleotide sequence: TGTGCCAGCGATTACCGGGGTGAGCAGTTCTTC. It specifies CASDYRGEQFF.